The TCR beta chain described here comes from a study of persistence of HIV-infected CD4 T cells. This nonspecific control used anti-CD3/anti-CD28 bead stimulation of CD4+ T cells. Sorting of responding CD4+ T cells relied on upregulated CD40 ligand together with CD69. Anti-CD28/CD49d costimulation, CD40-blocking antibody and enfuvirtide were given to CD8-depleted PBMCs for about 18 hours. Sequencing used immunoSEQ version 4 in survey mode. The repertoire was sequenced with immunoSEQ multiplex PCR; TCRdb's copy has only in-frame clones and lacks some. This sample has 35,000 to 55,000 clones, with 89% found just once. This clone was counted once. The antigen remains undetermined. The starting material was CD4+ T cells sorted from PBMCs after 18-hour stimulation, obtained from a patient who received antiretroviral therapy. The receptor was isolated from an adult man with HIV who was CMV-seropositive.

The CDR3: CASSFERNRALSTNEKLFF. The DNA of the CDR3 is TGTGCCAGCAGTTTCGAGAGGAACAGGGCCCTATCAACTAATGAAAAACTGTTTTTT. The rearrangement joins TRBV28 to TRBJ1-4; D may be TRBD1 (6 bases). Trimming removed 3 bases from V and 0 bases from J, with 20 bases in between. In germline, CDR1 is MDHEN, CDR2 SYDVKM. The CDR3 is 19 residues long. The variable domain in full, completed from reference TRBV28 and TRBJ1-4, reads DVKVTQSSRYLVKRTGEKVFLECVQDMDHENMFWYRQDPGLGLRLIYFSYDVKMKEKGDIPEGYSVSREKKERFSLILESASTNQTSMYLCASSFERNRALSTNEKLFFGSGTQLSVL.